This T cell receptor beta chain was found in a study of early T cells in non-severe SARS-CoV-2 infection. About the research overall: Bulk RNA isolated from unsorted whole blood underwent sequencing; chains were not paired.

Researchers attached unique molecular identifiers to individual cDNA molecules. TCRdb re-derived calls from the 5' RACE reads in MiXCR, one entry per CDR3 protein. Here the sample spans over 50,000 distinct CDR3 sequences, around 8% being singletons. The germline CDR1 and CDR2 sequences are LNHDA and SQIVND (reference sequence). V lost 5 bases and J 13 bases, leaving 11 bases between the germline ends. This CDR3 has 10 residues. This clonotype was observed a few times. The antigen is not known. Notes on the study in general: VDJdb matching skewed toward anti-spike CD8 responses, missing private and CD4 specificities.

The TCR sequence derives from an adult who was a healthcare worker with PCR-confirmed SARS-CoV-2 infection or an uninfected control (not recorded which). The rearrangement joins TRBV19 to TRBJ1-1; maybe TRBD1 (5 bases). The sample taken for sequencing was whole blood. The CDR3 coding sequence is TGTGCCAGTAGTGCCAGGGACTATTTCTTT. As protein: CASSARDYFF.